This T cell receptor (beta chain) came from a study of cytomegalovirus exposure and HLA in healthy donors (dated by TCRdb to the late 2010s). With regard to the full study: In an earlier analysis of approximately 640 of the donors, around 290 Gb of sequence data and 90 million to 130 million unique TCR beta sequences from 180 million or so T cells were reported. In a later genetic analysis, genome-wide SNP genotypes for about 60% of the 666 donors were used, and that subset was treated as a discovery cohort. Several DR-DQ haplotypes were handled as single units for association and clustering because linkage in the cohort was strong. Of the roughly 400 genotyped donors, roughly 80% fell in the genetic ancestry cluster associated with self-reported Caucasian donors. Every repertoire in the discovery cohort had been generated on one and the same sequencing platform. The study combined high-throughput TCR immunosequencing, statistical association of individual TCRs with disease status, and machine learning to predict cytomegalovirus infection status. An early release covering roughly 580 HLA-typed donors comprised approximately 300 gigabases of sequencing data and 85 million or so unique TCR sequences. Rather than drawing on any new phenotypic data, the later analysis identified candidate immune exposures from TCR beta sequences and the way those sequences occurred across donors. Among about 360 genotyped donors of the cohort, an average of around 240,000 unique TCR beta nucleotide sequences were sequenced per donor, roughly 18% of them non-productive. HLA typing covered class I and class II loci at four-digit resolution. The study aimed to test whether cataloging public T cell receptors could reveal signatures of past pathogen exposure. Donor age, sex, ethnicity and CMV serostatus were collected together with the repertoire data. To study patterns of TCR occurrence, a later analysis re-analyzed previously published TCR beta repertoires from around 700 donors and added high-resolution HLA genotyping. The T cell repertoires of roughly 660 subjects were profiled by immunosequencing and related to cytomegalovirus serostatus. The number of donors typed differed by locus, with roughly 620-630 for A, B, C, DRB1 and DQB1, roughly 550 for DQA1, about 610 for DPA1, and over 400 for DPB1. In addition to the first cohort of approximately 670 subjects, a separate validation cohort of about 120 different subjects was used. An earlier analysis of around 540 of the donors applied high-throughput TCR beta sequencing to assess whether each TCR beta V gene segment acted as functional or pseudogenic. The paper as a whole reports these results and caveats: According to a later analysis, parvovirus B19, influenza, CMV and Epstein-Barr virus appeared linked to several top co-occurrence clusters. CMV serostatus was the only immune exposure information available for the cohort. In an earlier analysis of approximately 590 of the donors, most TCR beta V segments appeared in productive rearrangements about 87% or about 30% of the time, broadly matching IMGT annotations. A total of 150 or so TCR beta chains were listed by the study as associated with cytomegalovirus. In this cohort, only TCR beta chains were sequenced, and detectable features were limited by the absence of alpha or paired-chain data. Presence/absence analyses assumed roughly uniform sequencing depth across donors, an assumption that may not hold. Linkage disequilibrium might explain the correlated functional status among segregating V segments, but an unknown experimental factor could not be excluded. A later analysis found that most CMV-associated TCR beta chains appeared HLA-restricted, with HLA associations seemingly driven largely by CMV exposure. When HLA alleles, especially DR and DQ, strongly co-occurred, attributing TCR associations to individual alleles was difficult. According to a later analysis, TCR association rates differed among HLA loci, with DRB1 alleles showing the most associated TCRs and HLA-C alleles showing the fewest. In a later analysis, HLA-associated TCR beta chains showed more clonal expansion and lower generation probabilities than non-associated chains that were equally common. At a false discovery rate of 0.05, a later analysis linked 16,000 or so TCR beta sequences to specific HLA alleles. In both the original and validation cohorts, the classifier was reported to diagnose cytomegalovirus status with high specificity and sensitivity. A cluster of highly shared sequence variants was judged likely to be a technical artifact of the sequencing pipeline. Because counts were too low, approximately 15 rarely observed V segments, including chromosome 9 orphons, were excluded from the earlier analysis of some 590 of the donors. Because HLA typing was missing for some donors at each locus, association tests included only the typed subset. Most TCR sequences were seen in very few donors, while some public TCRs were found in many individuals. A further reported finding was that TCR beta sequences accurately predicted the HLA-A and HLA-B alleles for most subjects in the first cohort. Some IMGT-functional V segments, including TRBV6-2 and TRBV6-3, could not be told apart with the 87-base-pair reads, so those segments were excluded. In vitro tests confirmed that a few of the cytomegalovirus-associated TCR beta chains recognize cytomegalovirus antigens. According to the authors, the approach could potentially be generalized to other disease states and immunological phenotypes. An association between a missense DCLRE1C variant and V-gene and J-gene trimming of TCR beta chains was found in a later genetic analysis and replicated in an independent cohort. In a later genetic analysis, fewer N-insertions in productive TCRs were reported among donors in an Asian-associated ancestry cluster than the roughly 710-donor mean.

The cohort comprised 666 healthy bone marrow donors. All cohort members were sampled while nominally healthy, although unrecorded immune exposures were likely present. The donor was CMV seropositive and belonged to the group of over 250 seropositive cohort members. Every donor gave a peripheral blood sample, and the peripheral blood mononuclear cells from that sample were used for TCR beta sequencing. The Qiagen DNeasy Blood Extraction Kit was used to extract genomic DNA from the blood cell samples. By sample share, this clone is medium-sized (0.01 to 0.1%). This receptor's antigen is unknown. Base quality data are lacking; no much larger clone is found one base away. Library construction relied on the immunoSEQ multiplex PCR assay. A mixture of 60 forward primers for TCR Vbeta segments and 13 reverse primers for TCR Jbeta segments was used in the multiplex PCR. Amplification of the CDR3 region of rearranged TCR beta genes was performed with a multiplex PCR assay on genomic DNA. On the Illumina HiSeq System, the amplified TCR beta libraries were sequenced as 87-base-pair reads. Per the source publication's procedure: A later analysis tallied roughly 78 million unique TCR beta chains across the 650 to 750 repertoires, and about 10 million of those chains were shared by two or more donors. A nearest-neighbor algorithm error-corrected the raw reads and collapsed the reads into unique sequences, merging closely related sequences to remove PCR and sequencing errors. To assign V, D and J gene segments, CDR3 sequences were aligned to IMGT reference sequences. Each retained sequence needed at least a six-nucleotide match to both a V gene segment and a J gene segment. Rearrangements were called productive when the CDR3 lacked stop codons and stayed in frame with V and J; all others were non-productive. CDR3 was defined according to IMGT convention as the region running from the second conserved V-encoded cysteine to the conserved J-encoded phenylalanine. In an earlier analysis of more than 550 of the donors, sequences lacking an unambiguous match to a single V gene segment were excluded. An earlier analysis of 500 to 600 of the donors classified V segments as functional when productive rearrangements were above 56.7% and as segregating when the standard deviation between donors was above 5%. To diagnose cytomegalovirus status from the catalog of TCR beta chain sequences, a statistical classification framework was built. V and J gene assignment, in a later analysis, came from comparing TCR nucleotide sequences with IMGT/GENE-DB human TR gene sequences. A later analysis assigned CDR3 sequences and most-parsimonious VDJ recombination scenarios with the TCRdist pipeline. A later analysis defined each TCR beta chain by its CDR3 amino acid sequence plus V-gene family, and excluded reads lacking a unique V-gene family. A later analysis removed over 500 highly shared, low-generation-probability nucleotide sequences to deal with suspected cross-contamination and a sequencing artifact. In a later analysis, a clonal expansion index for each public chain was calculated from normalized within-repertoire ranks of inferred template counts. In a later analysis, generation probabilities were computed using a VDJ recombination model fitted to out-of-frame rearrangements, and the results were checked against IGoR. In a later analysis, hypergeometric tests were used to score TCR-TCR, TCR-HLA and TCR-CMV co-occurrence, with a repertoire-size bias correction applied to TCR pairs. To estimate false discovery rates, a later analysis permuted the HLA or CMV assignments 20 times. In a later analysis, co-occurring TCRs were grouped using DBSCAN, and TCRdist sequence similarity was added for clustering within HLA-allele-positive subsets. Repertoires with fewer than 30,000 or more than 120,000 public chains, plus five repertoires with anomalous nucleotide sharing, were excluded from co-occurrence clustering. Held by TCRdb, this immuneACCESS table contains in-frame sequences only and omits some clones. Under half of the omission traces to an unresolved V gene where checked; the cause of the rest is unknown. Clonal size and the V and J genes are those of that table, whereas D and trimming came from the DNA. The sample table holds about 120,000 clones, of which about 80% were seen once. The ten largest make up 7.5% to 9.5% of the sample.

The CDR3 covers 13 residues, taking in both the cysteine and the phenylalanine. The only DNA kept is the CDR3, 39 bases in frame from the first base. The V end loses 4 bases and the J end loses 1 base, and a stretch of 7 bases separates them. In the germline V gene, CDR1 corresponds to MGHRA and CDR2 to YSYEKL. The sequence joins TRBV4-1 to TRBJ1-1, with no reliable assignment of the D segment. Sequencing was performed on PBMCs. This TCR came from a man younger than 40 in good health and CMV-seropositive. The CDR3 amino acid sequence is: CASSLQKNTEAFF. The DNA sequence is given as TGCGCCAGCAGCCTCCAGAAGAACACTGAAGCTTTCTTT.